Presented here are 27 T cell receptor beta chains from one specimen sequenced in a study of Tregs in tolerant kidney transplant recipients. Produced via immunoSEQ multiplex PCR; TCRdb's table is partial and in-frame only. The sample records about 15,000 clones, approximately 55% being singletons. What these receptors recognize is not known. FACS sorting followed an approximately 6-day coculture of CFSE-labeled recipient PBMCs with irradiated graft donor PBMCs. Sequenced material: CD4+ T cells from blood cultured with allogeneic cells, taken before the transplant. Receptors were obtained from a human patient who received a combined kidney and bone marrow transplant.

The chain has TRBV11-3 and TRBJ2-7, with TRBD1 identical over 7 bases. J gave up 5 bases and V 5 bases, and 12 bases lay outside the gene matches. Germline assignment: CDR1 SGHNT and CDR2 YENEEA. The CDR3 is 15 residues long. In DNA, the CDR3 is TGTGCCAGCAGCCCCCGGGACAGAGAAATTCACGAGCAGTACTTC. Protein sequence: CASSPRDREIHEQYF.

The chain carries TRBV2 and TRBJ2-5; 9 bases are shared with TRBD2. From germline, CDR1 is SNHLY and CDR2 FYNNEI. V trimming: 6 bases; J trimming: 2 bases; junction bases outside the gene matches: 10. The CDR3 is 16 residues long. CDR3 region: CASRLAGGPPQETQYF. As DNA, the CDR3 is TGTGCCAGCAGACTGGCGGGGGGGCCCCCACAAGAGACCCAGTACTTC.

This chain connects TRBV6-4 to TRBJ2-3; 8 bases agree with TRBD1. The CDR3 runs to 14 residues. The trim removed 4 bases at V and 6 bases at J, leaving 6 bases unmatched. Germline assignment: CDR1 MRHNA and CDR2 SNTAGT. The CDR3 DNA reads TGTGCCAGCAGTGCGGACAGGGTATCCGATACGCAGTATTTT. Translation gives CASSADRVSDTQYF.

This chain's CDR3 is CASSLARDYDNEQFF. CDR3 sequence (DNA): TGTGCCAGCAGCTTAGCGCGGGACTACGACAATGAGCAGTTCTTC. The V and J genes are TRBV7-9 and TRBJ2-1; 7 bases line up with TRBD2. This CDR3 region has 15 residues. CDR1 is SEHNR, CDR2 FQNEAQ, per germline (reference sequence). V was pared by 0 bases and J by 5 bases, with 4 bases of the junction left unmatched.

This sequence joins TRBV29-1 and TRBJ1-2; perhaps TRBD1 as D (5 bases). The CDR3 covers 12 residues. The V end was cut by 3 bases, the J end by 8 bases, with 13 bases between. Germline loops: CDR1 SQVTM, CDR2 ANQGSEA. The CDR3 bases are TGCAGCGTTGATAAGGGGCGGGGAGGCTACACCTTC. It translates to CSVDKGRGGYTF.

The table lists this clone with a few counts. The rearrangement uses TRBV7-2 and TRBJ2-7; a possible D gene is TRBD1 (6 bases). Trimming shortened V by 1 base and J by 6 bases, and 13 bases separated the two germline ends. The CDR3 has 14 amino acids. Germline lookup yields CDR1 SGHTA and CDR2 FQGNSA. CDR3 bases: TGTGCCAGCAGCTTAGGTGCAGGGGTAGGCGAGCAGTACTTC. Its protein product is CASSLGAGVGEQYF.

This clone was observed a handful of times. The V gene is TRBV10-2, the J gene TRBJ2-7; 8 positions match TRBD2. This CDR3 region has 13 residues. Germline V gene lookup returns CDR1 WSHSY and CDR2 SAAADI. Unmatched junction bases numbered 9, after V lost 7 bases and J lost 7 bases. CDR3 residues: CASTPTGGAEQYF. The CDR3 DNA is TGCGCCAGCACCCCCACGGGGGGGGCTGAGCAGTACTTC.

The rearrangement joins TRBV7-9 to TRBJ2-1; D not certain. The germline gives CDR1 SEHNR, CDR2 FQNEAQ (reference sequence). This CDR3 is built from 14 residues. V lost 6 bases and J 4 bases, leaving 13 bases between the germline ends. CDR3 amino acids: CASRKRSSYNEQFF. The CDR3 DNA reads TGTGCCAGCAGAAAGCGAAGCAGTTACAATGAGCAGTTCTTC.

The chain combines TRBV7-9 with TRBJ1-1; D gene ambiguous. The germline V and J ends were trimmed by 5 bases and 8 bases, with 9 bases remaining between them. This CDR3 has 11 amino acids. Germline lookup yields CDR1 SEHNR and CDR2 FQNEAQ (reference sequence). CDR3 nucleotides: TGTGCCAGCAGCCAGGCCCTGGAAGCTTTCTTT. Translating it yields CASSQALEAFF.

The CDR3 region is CASSLGPTGGNEQFF. In DNA, the CDR3 is TGTGCCAGCAGCTTAGGCCCCACAGGGGGCAATGAGCAGTTCTTC. The J gene is TRBJ2-1, the V gene TRBV7-6, with 8 positions matching TRBD1. Germline lookup yields CDR1 SGHVS and CDR2 FNYEAQ. The ends lost 1 base at V and 6 bases at J; junction bases unmatched: 5. This CDR3 has 15 amino acids.

This clone was observed a few times. The chain carries TRBV6-1 and TRBJ2-2; the match to TRBD2 covers 12 bases. This CDR3 contains 15 residues. Unmatched junction bases numbered 5, after V lost 9 bases and J lost 3 bases. Looked up from germline, CDR1 is MNHNS and CDR2 is SASEGT. CDR3 nucleotides: TGTGCCAGTAGTCGACTAGCGGGAGACACCGGGGAGCTGTTTTTT. This gives the protein CASSRLAGDTGELFF.

This chain joins TRBV18 and TRBJ2-5; weak D call: TRBD2 (5 bases). Germline V gene sequence: CDR1 KGHSH, CDR2 LQKENI. The CDR3 length is 15 residues. Trimming left V 2 bases short and J 7 bases short, with 17 bases between. DNA for the CDR3: TGTGCCAGCTCACCAGGACTTAGTGGACGGGGGACCCAGTACTTC. Its translation is CASSPGLSGRGTQYF.

The chain joins TRBV4-2 to TRBJ2-2; 11 bases agree with TRBD2. Germline V gene lookup returns CDR1 LGHNA and CDR2 YNFKEQ. The CDR3 is 18 residues long. V gave up 1 base and J gave up 5 bases; unmatched junction bases: 9. The CDR3 region is CASSQVIAGGPDTGELFF. The DNA of the CDR3 is TGTGCCAGCAGCCAAGTTATAGCGGGGGGGCCGGATACCGGGGAGCTGTTTTTT.

This clone was seen a handful of times. V gene TRBV9 combines with J gene TRBJ2-3, with 9 positions matching TRBD2. Per germline, CDR1 SGDLS and CDR2 YYNGEE. This CDR3 is built from 21 residues. V lost 0 bases and J lost 0; bases outside the gene matches: 17. CDR3 nucleotide sequence: TGTGCCAGCAGCGTAGCCCCCCTTCGAGCGGGGGGCGTTACTAGCACAGATACGCAGTATTTT. It yields the protein CASSVAPLRAGGVTSTDTQYF.

The genes are TRBV19 and TRBJ1-5; the match to TRBD1 covers 10 bases. V shed 3 bases, J shed 0 bases, and the junction held 5 bases outside the gene matches. CDR1 is LNHDA, CDR2 SQIVND, per germline (reference sequence). The CDR3 has 17 residues. DNA for the CDR3: TGTGCCAGTAGTATGGGGGACAGGGGTTTTAGCAATCAGCCCCAGCATTTT. Translation: CASSMGDRGFSNQPQHF.

On this clone itself: Other DNA sequences in the sample encode the same CDR3. The chain employs TRBV18 and TRBJ1-3, with TRBD1 as a possible D gene (5 bases). Trimming removed 2 bases at V and 0 bases at J, with 11 bases between. Germline V gives CDR1 KGHSH, CDR2 LQKENI. This CDR3 is built from 16 residues. The CDR3 sequence is CASSPFIRASGNTIYF. The DNA for the CDR3 is TGTGCCAGCTCACCATTTATCAGGGCCTCTGGAAACACCATATATTTT.

In this sample, this clone turned up once. The rearrangement joins TRBV6-1 to TRBJ2-7; D gene unclear. V lost 5 bases, J lost 7 bases, and 9 bases lay in between. Germline lookup yields CDR1 MNHNS and CDR2 SASEGT. CDR3 length: 11 residues. CDR3 DNA: TGTGCCAGCAGTCCACTACTGGAGCAGTACTTC. The encoded protein is CASSPLLEQYF.

The gene calls are TRBV11-2 and TRBJ1-1; no clear D gene. V was cut by 7 bases and J by 1 base, with 13 bases left in between. CDR1 and CDR2 from the germline V gene are SGHAT and FQNNGV. CDR3 length equals 14 residues. The CDR3 nucleotides read TGTGCCAGCACCCAGAGACGGGGGAACACTGAAGCTTTCTTT. It yields the protein CASTQRRGNTEAFF.

The chain joins TRBV10-2 to TRBJ2-5, with a possible D match to TRBD2 (7 bases). Trimming left V 6 bases short and J 5 bases short, with 10 bases between. This CDR3 contains 12 residues. Germline V gene lookup returns CDR1 WSHSY and CDR2 SAAADI. The DNA for the CDR3 is TGCGCCAGCAGGGGGGGGGCGGAGACCCAGTACTTC. It yields the protein CASRGGAETQYF.

V usage is TRBV5-1 and J usage is TRBJ2-1; 14 bases are shared with TRBD2. The V segment lost 4 bases and the J segment 9 bases; nucleotides outside the gene matches: 9. The CDR3 is made up of 16 amino acids. The germline V gene has CDR1 SGHRS and CDR2 YFSETQ. DNA for the CDR3: TGCGCCAGCAGCCTGGGACTAGCGGGGGCCGTTAGTGAGCAGTTCTTC. Its protein is CASSLGLAGAVSEQFF.

This clone occurred once. This chain connects TRBV11-1 to TRBJ1-1; tentative D call: TRBD1 (6 bases). The CDR3 spans 12 residues. Per germline, CDR1 SGHAT and CDR2 FQDESV (reference sequence). Trimming cost V 6 bases and J 5 bases, with 10 bases left between them. The CDR3 loop is CASSHQGTEAFF. CDR3 in DNA: TGTGCCAGCAGTCACCAGGGGACTGAAGCTTTCTTT.

The V gene is TRBV2, the J gene TRBJ2-1; 7 bases match TRBD2. CDR1 is SNHLY, CDR2 FYNNEI, per germline. The CDR3 length is 14 residues. J gave up 1 base and V 10 bases, and 7 bases lay outside the gene matches. The CDR3 spells CATSGGSSYNEQFF. The CDR3 DNA sequence: TGTGCCACCTCGGGCGGGAGTTCCTACAATGAGCAGTTCTTC.

V gene TRBV6-1 combines with J gene TRBJ2-1; 12 positions agree with TRBD2. This CDR3 contains 17 residues. Germline lookup yields CDR1 MNHNS and CDR2 SASEGT. Unmatched junction bases numbered 7, after V lost 4 bases and J lost 3 bases. The CDR3 region has the DNA TGTGCCAGCAGTGCTAGGACTAGCGGGATTGACTACAATGAGCAGTTCTTC. Translating gives CASSARTSGIDYNEQFF.

The rearrangement joins TRBV30 to TRBJ1-5; D gene ambiguous. Per germline, CDR1 GTSNPN and CDR2 SVGIG (reference sequence). This CDR3 contains 14 residues. Trimming took off 3 bases at V and 0 bases at J, with 9 bases between the two ends. The CDR3 loop reads CAWSLQYSNQPQHF. The CDR3 region has the DNA TGTGCCTGGAGCCTACAGTATAGCAATCAGCCCCAGCATTTT.

This clone was picked up one time. The chain recombines TRBV18 with TRBJ2-3; 9 positions agree with TRBD2. The CDR3 sequence is 16 residues long. V shed 0 bases, J shed 4 bases, and the junction held 5 bases outside the gene matches. CDR1 and CDR2 (germline): KGHSH, LQKENI. The CDR3 sequence is CASSPPKGGRADTQYF. CDR3 sequence (DNA): TGTGCCAGCTCACCACCGAAGGGCGGGAGGGCAGATACGCAGTATTTT.

This clone turned up a few times. The chain employs TRBV7-2 and TRBJ2-3, with 10 bases fitting TRBD2. There are 16 residues in the CDR3. The germline gives CDR1 SGHTA, CDR2 FQGNSA. V dropped 3 bases and J dropped 7; count of bases not matched to a gene: 10. The CDR3 coding sequence is TGTGCCAGCAGCTTGGGGAGGACTAGCGGACGCAATACGCAGTATTTT. It translates to CASSLGRTSGRNTQYF.

This clone was recorded once. This sequence joins TRBV5-4 and TRBJ2-6, with unresolved D. Germline loops: CDR1 SGHNT, CDR2 YYREEE (reference sequence). The germline V and J ends were trimmed by 0 bases and 0 bases, with 10 bases remaining between them. CDR3 size: 17 residues. The CDR3, as DNA: TGTGCCAGCAGCTTGGGCTATGGAGACTCTGGGGCCAACGTCCTGACTTTC. Translation gives CASSLGYGDSGANVLTF.